What follows are 19 T cell receptor beta chains derived from one specimen sequenced in a study of T cells in Graves' hyperthyroidism and ophthalmopathy. Regions amplified from RNA transcripts were the TCR beta CDR3 regions. The HTBI primer set was used in a first-round RT-PCR of the TCR CDR3. Via MiXCR, TCRdb re-called the multiplex PCR reads, giving one row per CDR3 protein. The profile covers approximately 700,000 distinct CDR3 sequences, with 16% appearing a single time and around 8% taken by the ten largest. The sequenced sample was blood. The receptors were sampled from a man aged 18 to 29 with Graves' hyperthyroidism.

This chain connects TRBV7-9 to TRBJ2-5; tentatively, D is TRBD1 (5 bases). The germline V gene has CDR1 SEHNR and CDR2 FQNEAQ (reference sequence). V lost 2 bases and J lost 0, with 13 bases in between. The CDR3 length is 16 residues. The CDR3 loop reads CASSLPPGRDQETQYF. CDR3 bases: TGTGCCAGCAGCTTACCCCCGGGCAGGGACCAAGAGACCCAGTACTTC.

This clonotype occurred many times. CDR3 residues: CSASWFGRVLNEQFF. DNA of the CDR3: TGCAGTGCTAGTTGGTTCGGCCGGGTCCTCAATGAGCAGTTCTTC. V and J are TRBV20-1 and TRBJ2-1; D gene unclear. The CDR3 spans 15 residues. V was cut by 3 bases and J by 6 bases, with 18 bases left in between. The V gene's germline CDR1 is DFQATT and CDR2 SNEGSKA (reference sequence).

Many counts were recorded for this clonotype. J is TRBJ2-5 and V is TRBV12-3 or TRBV12-4; possibly TRBD1 for D (7 bases). V was shortened by 6 bases and J by 4 bases, with 18 bases between the two germline ends. The CDR3 is made up of 15 amino acids. Here the CDR3 DNA reads TGTGCCAGCAGCTCACAGGGGAGGTTTTTAGAGACCCAGTACTTC. Residues: CASSSQGRFLETQYF.

The chain couples TRBV11-2 to TRBJ2-5; D is possibly TRBD2 (7 bases). CDR1 and CDR2 (germline): SGHAT, FQNNGV. There are 15 residues in the CDR3. V gave up 2 bases and J gave up 1 base, with 11 bases separating them. The CDR3 region has the DNA TGTGCCAGCAGCTTAAGGGGGGGATTCCAAGAGACCCAGTACTTC. It specifies CASSLRGGFQETQYF.

The table lists this clonotype with a count of one. The genes are TRBV7-9 and TRBJ1-4; D unresolved. V dropped 1 base and J dropped 3 bases, with 9 bases sitting between them. Germline V lookup: CDR1 SEHNR, CDR2 FQNEAQ (reference sequence). The CDR3 length is 15 residues. Here the CDR3 DNA reads TGTGCCAGCAGCTTAGAAGGGCTGGCTAATGAAAAACTGTTTTTT. Protein product: CASSLEGLANEKLFF.

CDR3 region: CASSDDPGGAASNQPQHF. The CDR3 DNA is TGTGCCAGCAGCGACGATCCGGGGGGGGCAGCTAGCAATCAGCCCCAGCATTTT. The chain couples TRBV9 to TRBJ1-5; TRBD1 might be the D (6 bases). Germline V gene lookup returns CDR1 SGDLS and CDR2 YYNGEE. V was shortened by 3 bases and J by 0 bases, with 19 bases between the two germline ends. The CDR3 runs to 18 residues.

This clonotype was seen repeatedly, ten times or more. The chain uses TRBV6-2 or TRBV6-3 and TRBJ1-2; tentatively, D is TRBD1 (6 bases). This CDR3 is 14 amino acids long. Trimming took 7 bases from V and 3 from J, leaving 15 bases between them. In germline, CDR1 is MNHEY, CDR2 SVGEGT. The CDR3 DNA reads as TGTGCCAGCACCCGACAGGCTCAGGACTATGGCTACACCTTC. It encodes CASTRQAQDYGYTF.

This clonotype was counted many times. The CDR3 nucleotides read TGTGCCAGCAGTTACCAACCCCAGGGGGCCTACGAGCAGTACTTC. This translates into CASSYQPQGAYEQYF. The chain has TRBV6-1 and TRBJ2-7; 7 positions agree with TRBD1. With V trimmed by 5 bases and J by 2 bases, 9 bases remained unmatched. The CDR3 consists of 15 residues. Germline CDR1 and CDR2: MNHNS and SASEGT.

This clonotype has a count of ten or more. DNA of the CDR3: TGTGCCAGCAGTTTCGACTGGACTAGCGGGAGTAGGGAGACCCAGTACTTC. This translates into CASSFDWTSGSRETQYF. The V gene is TRBV28, the J gene TRBJ2-5; 13 bases match TRBD2. CDR1 MDHEN and CDR2 SYDVKM come from the germline V gene. V trimming: 3 bases; J trimming: 5 bases; junction bases outside the gene matches: 9. The CDR3 has 17 residues. Filled out from reference TRBV28 and TRBJ2-5, the complete variable domain reads DVKVTQSSRYLVKRTGEKVFLECVQDMDHENMFWYRQDPGLGLRLIYFSYDVKMKEKGDIPEGYSVSREKKERFSLILESASTNQTSMYLCASSFDWTSGSRETQYFGPGTRLLVL.

This clonotype turned up a few times. This chain links TRBV18 with TRBJ2-5; D gene ambiguous. The germline V gene encodes CDR1 KGHSH and CDR2 LQKENI. The CDR3 is 15 amino acids. V lost 8 bases and J lost 5, with 21 bases in between. The CDR3 nucleotides read TGTGCCAGCGTATACCGGGCCCTTCACGAGGAGACCCAGTACTTC. Translation gives CASVYRALHEETQYF.

This clonotype came up a few times. The V gene is TRBV6-4, the J gene TRBJ2-7; TRBD2 aligns across 14 bases. Trimming cost V 5 bases and J 6 bases; bases outside gene matches: 3. CDR1 is MRHNA and CDR2 is SNTAGT in the germline V gene. CDR3 size: 14 residues. The CDR3 DNA reads as TGTGCCAGCAGTAAGGGACTAGCGGGAGCCGAGCAGTACTTC. Protein: CASSKGLAGAEQYF.

This clonotype was recorded at least ten times. This chain links TRBV28 with TRBJ2-7; 10 nucleotides line up with TRBD2. This CDR3 has 17 residues. V lost 3 bases, J lost 0 bases, and 8 bases stayed unmatched. In germline, CDR1 is MDHEN, CDR2 SYDVKM. This CDR3 is CASSFLRTSGSSYEQYF. In DNA form, the CDR3 reads TGTGCCAGCAGTTTCCTCCGGACTAGCGGAAGCTCCTACGAGCAGTACTTC.

In its sample, this clonotype was seen a few times. The CDR3 reads CASSLSPLSSGPLNTQYF. The CDR3 coding sequence is TGTGCCAGCAGTTTATCCCCCCTATCATCGGGGCCCTTGAATACGCAGTATTTT. This rearrangement joins TRBV28 to TRBJ2-3; D is perhaps TRBD1 or TRBD2 (5 bases each). Germline assignment: CDR1 MDHEN and CDR2 SYDVKM. The CDR3 extends over 18 amino acids. The V end lost 1 base, the J end lost 7 bases, and 24 bases lay between the germline ends.

This clonotype was recorded many times. The chain carries TRBV7-2 and TRBJ2-2; a possible D gene is TRBD2 (6 bases). The V end was cut by 0 bases, the J end by 5 bases, with 13 bases between. Germline V lookup: CDR1 SGHTA, CDR2 FQGNSA. The CDR3 is 16 residues long. The CDR3 coding sequence is TGTGCCAGCAGCTTAGCAGCGGGTCTCGCTACCGGGGAGCTGTTTTTT. It translates to CASSLAAGLATGELFF.

This clonotype was recorded a few times. The rearrangement uses TRBV24-1 and TRBJ2-6, with 7 bases matching TRBD2. CDR1 and CDR2 from the germline V gene are KGHDR and SFDVKD. The CDR3 covers 16 residues. Trimming took 5 bases from V and 0 from J; bases not matched to a gene: 3. The CDR3 sequence is CATSVGGSSGANVLTF. In DNA form, the CDR3 reads TGTGCCACCAGTGTTGGCGGGAGCTCTGGGGCCAACGTCCTGACTTTC.

The table lists this clonotype with many counts. J is TRBJ1-1 and V is TRBV7-2, with D perhaps TRBD1 (5 bases). CDR1 and CDR2 (germline): SGHTA, FQGNSA. The CDR3 is 14 amino acids. Trimming cost V 2 bases and J 1 base, with 8 bases left between them. CDR3 sequence: CASSLNRQNTEAFF. CDR3 nucleotides: TGTGCCAGCAGCTTAAACAGGCAGAACACTGAAGCTTTCTTT.

This clonotype was observed a handful of times. The chain is built from TRBV10-3 and TRBJ2-2; 7 positions match TRBD2. Germline lookup yields CDR1 ENHRY and CDR2 SYGVKD. The V gene end was trimmed by 10 bases and the J gene end by 5 bases; junction bases not matched to a gene: 4. The CDR3 extends over 12 amino acids. The DNA of the CDR3 is TGTGCCAGCGGACTAGTTACCGGGGAGCTGTTTTTT. This codes for CASGLVTGELFF.

This clonotype was found many times. This chain's CDR3 is CASSFSPIRETQYF. As DNA, the CDR3 is TGTGCCAGCAGTTTTAGTCCTATCAGGGAGACCCAGTACTTC. The V gene is TRBV12-3 or TRBV12-4, the J gene TRBJ2-5; D gene unclear. The CDR3 has 14 residues. The V and J ends lost 3 bases and 5 bases respectively, with 13 bases between them.

This clonotype was found a few times. The genes are TRBV28 and TRBJ2-7, with TRBD2 as a possible D gene (5 bases). CDR3 length: 14 residues. V lost 6 bases to trimming and J lost 4 bases, with 16 bases between them. The V gene's germline CDR1 is MDHEN and CDR2 SYDVKM. The CDR3 loop is CASRQTGWGYEQYF. As DNA, the CDR3 is TGTGCCAGCAGGCAGACGGGATGGGGTTACGAGCAGTACTTC.